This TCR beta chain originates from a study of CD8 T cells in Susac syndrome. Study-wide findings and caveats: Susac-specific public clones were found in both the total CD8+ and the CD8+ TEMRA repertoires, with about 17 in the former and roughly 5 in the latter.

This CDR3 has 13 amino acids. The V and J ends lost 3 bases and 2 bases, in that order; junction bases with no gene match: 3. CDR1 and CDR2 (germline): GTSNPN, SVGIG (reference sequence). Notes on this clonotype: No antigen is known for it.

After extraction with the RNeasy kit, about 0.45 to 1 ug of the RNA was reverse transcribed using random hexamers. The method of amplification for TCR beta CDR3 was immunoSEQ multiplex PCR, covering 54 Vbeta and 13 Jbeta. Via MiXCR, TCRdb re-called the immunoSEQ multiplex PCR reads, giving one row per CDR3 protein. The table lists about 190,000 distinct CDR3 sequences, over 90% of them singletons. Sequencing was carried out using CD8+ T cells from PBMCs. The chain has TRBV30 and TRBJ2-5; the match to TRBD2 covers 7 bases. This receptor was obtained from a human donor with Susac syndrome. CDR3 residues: CAWSLAGQETQYF. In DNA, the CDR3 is TGTGCCTGGAGCTTAGCGGGTCAAGAGACCCAGTACTTC.